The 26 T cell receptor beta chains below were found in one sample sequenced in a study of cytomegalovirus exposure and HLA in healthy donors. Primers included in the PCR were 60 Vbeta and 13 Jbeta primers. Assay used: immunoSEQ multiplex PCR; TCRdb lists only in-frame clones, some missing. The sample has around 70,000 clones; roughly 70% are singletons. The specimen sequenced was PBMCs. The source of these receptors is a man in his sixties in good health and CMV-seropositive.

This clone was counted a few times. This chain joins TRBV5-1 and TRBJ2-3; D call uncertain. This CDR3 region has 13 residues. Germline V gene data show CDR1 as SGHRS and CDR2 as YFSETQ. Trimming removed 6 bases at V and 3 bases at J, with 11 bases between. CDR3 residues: CASTTRVTDTQYF. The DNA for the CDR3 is TGCGCCAGCACTACCCGTGTTACAGATACGCAGTATTTT.

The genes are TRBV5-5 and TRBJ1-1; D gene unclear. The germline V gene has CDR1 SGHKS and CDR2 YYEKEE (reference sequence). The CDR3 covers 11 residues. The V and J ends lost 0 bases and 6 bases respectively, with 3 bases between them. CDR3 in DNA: TGTGCCAGCAGCTTGGCCGCTGAAGCTTTCTTT. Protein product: CASSLAAEAFF.

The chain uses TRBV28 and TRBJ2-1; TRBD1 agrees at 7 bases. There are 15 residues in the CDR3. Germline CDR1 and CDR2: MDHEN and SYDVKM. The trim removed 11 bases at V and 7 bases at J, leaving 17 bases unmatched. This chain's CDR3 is CAAHSRGRGFNEQFF. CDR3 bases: TGTGCCGCACATTCAAGGGGGCGTGGGTTTAATGAGCAGTTCTTC.

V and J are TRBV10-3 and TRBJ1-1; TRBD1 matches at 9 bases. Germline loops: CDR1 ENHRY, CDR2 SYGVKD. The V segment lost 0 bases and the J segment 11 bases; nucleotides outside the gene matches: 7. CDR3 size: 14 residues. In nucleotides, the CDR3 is TGTGCCATCAGTGAGTCGACGGGACAGGGAAACGCTTTCTTT. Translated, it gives CAISESTGQGNAFF.

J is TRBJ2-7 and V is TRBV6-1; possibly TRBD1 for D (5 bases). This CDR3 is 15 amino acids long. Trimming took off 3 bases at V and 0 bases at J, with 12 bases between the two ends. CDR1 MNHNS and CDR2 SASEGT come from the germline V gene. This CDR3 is CASSESSDISYEQYF. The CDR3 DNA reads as TGTGCCAGCAGTGAGTCTTCGGACATCTCCTACGAGCAGTACTTC.

The CDR3 spells CASSGRVSGANVLTF. The CDR3 region has the DNA TGTGCCAGCAGTGGTAGAGTCTCTGGGGCCAACGTCCTGACTTTC. The chain carries TRBV2 and TRBJ2-6; D is undetermined. The CDR3 has 15 residues. V lost 4 bases, J lost 0 bases, and 7 bases lay in between. CDR1 is SNHLY and CDR2 is FYNNEI in the germline V gene.

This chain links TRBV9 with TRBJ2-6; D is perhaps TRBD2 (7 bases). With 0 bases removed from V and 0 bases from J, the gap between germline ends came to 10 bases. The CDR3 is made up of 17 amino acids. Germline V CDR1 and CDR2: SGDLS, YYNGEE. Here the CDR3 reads CASSVGGGRSGANVLTF. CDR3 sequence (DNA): TGTGCCAGCAGCGTAGGGGGGGGGCGCTCTGGGGCCAACGTCCTGACTTTC. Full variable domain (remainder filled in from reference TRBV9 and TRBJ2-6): DSGVTQTPKHLITATGQRVTLRCSPRSGDLSVYWYQQSLDQGLQFLIQYYNGEERAKGNILERFSAQQFPDLHSELNLSSLELGDSALYFCASSVGGGRSGANVLTFGAGSRLTVL.

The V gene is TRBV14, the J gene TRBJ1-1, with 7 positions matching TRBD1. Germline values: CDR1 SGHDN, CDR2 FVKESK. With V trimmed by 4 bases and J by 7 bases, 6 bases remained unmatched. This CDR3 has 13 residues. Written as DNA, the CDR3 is TGTGCCAGCAGCCTAGGACAGGCCGGTGAAGCTTTCTTT. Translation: CASSLGQAGEAFF. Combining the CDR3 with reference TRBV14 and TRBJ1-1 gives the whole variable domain EAGVTQFPSHSVIEKGQTVTLRCDPISGHDNLYWYRRVMGKEIKFLLHFVKESKQDESGMPNNRFLAERTGGTYSTLKVQPAELEDSGVYFCASSLGQAGEAFFGQGTRLTVV.

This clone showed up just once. In DNA form, the CDR3 reads TGCGCCAGCAGCCCGGCGGGTCGACAGGGGGGAACCGGGGAGCTGTTTTTT. It yields the protein CASSPAGRQGGTGELFF. The chain links TRBV5-1 to TRBJ2-2; 9 bases agree with TRBD1. The CDR3 length is 17 residues. With V trimmed by 4 bases and J by 5 bases, 12 bases remained unmatched. Germline values: CDR1 SGHRS, CDR2 YFSETQ. Using reference TRBV5-1 and TRBJ2-2 for the parts outside the CDR3, the full variable domain is KAGVTQTPRYLIKTRGQQVTLSCSPISGHRSVSWYQQTPGQGLQFLFEYFSETQRNKGNFPGRFSGRQFSNSRSEMNVSTLELGDSALYLCASSPAGRQGGTGELFFGEGSRLTVL.

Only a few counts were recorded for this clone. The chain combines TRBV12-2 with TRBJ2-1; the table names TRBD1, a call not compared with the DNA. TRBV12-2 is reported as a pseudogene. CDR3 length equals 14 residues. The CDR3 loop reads CASAFQIRTGGQFF. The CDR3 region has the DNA TGTGCAAGCGCCTTCCAAATAAGGACAGGGGGCCAGTTCTTC.

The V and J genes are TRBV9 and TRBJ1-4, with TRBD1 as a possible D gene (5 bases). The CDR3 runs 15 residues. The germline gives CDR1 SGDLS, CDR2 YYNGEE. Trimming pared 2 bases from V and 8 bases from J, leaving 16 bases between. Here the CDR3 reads CASSVFQGIGEKLFF. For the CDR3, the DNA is TGTGCCAGCAGCGTTTTCCAGGGTATAGGGGAAAAACTGTTTTTT.

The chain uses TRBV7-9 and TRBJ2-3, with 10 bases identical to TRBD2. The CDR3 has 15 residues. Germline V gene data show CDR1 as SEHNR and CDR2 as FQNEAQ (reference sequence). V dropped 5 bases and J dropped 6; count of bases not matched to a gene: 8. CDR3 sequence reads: CASSPGSGGPDTQYF. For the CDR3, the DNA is TGTGCCAGCAGCCCCGGTAGCGGGGGGCCGGATACGCAGTATTTT.

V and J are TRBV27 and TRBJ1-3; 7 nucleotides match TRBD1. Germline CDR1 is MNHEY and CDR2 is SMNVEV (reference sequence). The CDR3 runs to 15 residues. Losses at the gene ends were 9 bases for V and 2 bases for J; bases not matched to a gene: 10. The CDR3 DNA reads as TGTGCCAGGCGGAGGGGGCCCACGGCTGGAAACACCATATATTTT. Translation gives CARRRGPTAGNTIYF.

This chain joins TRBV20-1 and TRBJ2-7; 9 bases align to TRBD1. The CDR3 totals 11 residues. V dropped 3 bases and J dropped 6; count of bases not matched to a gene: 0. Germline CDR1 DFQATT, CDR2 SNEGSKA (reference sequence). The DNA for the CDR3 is TGCAGTGCTAGGGACAGGGGCGAGCAGTACTTC. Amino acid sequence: CSARDRGEQYF.

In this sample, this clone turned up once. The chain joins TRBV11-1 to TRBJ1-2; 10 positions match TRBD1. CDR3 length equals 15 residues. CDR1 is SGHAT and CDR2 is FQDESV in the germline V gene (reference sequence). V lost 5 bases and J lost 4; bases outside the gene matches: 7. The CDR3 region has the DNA TGTGCCAGCAGCCGGTCGGGACAGGGGTTCTATGGCTACACCTTC. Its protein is CASSRSGQGFYGYTF.

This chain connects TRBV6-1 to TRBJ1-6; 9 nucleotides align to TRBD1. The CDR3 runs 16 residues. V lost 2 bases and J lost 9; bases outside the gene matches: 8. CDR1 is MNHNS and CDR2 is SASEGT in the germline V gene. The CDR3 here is CASSETRTGGSSPLHF. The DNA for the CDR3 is TGTGCCAGCAGTGAAACCCGTACAGGGGGCAGTTCACCCCTCCACTTT.

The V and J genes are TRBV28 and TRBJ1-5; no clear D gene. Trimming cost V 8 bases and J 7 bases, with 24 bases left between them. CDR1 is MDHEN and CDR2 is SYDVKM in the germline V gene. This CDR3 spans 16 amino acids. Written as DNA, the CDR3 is TGTGCCAGCTTCACCCCCTCCTCCCCTCCGGGACAGCCCCAGCATTTT. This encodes CASFTPSSPPGQPQHF.

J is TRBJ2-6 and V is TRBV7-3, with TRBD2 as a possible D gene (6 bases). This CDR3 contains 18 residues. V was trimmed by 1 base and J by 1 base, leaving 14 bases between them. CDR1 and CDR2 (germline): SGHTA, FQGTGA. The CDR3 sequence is CASSLNSGPSSGANVLTF. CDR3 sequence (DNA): TGTGCCAGCAGCTTAAATAGCGGCCCTTCTTCTGGGGCCAACGTCCTGACTTTC.

The CDR3 bases are TGCGCCAGCAGCCAAGGTCACGGGGGGGCTAAAAATGAGCAGTTCTTC. Translated: CASSQGHGGAKNEQFF. The chain employs TRBV4-3 and TRBJ2-1, with 8 bases lining up with TRBD2. Trimming cost V 1 base and J 7 bases; bases outside gene matches: 9. The CDR3 sequence is 16 residues long. Looked up from germline, CDR1 is LGHNA and CDR2 is YSLEER.

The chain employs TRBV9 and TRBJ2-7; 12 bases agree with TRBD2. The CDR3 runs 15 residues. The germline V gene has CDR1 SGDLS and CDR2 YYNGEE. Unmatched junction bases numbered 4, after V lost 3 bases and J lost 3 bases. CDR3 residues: CASSETSGGYYEQYF. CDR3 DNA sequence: TGTGCCAGCAGCGAGACTAGCGGGGGCTACTACGAGCAGTACTTC.

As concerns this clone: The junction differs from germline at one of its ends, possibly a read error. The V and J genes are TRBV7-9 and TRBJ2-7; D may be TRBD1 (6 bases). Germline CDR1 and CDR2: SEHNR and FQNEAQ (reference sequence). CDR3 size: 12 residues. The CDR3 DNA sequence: TGTTCCAGCAGCTTGGACAGATACGAGCAGTACTTC. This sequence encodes CSSSLDRYEQYF.

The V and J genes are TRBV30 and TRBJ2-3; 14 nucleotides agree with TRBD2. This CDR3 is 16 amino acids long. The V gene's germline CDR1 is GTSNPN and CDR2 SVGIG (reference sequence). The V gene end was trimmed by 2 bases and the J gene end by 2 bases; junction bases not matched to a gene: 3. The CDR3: CAWSMGLAGATDTQYF. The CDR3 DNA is TGTGCCTGGAGTATGGGACTAGCGGGAGCCACAGATACGCAGTATTTT.

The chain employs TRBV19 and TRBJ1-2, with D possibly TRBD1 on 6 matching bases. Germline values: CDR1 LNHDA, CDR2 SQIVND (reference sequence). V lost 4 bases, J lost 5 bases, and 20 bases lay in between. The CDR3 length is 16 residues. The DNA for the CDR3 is TGTGCCAGTAGTACGACAGGAGCCCAAGGATTGTATGGCTACACCTTC. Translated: CASSTTGAQGLYGYTF.

The CDR3 loop reads CASRGVRGAYEQYF. As DNA, the CDR3 is TGTGCCAGCAGGGGGGTCCGGGGGGCCTACGAGCAGTACTTC. V gene TRBV6-6 combines with J gene TRBJ2-7; 7 bases are a match to TRBD2. The J segment lost 2 bases and the V segment lost 6 bases, leaving 7 bases of the junction unmatched. CDR3 length: 14 residues. The V gene's germline CDR1 is MNHNY and CDR2 SVGAGI (reference sequence).

The CDR3 spells CASRLDATNEKLFF. CDR3 in DNA: TGTGCCAGCAGACTAGACGCAACTAATGAAAAACTGTTTTTT. V usage is TRBV6-5 and J usage is TRBJ1-4; no definite D call. Germline assignment: CDR1 MNHEY and CDR2 SVGAGI. Trimming shortened V by 6 bases and J by 0 bases, and 8 bases separated the two germline ends. This CDR3 spans 14 amino acids.

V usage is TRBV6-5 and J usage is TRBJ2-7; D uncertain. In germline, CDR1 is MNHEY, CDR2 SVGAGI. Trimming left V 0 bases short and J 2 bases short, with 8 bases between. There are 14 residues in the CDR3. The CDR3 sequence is CASSYSGNPYEQYF. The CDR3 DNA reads TGTGCCAGCAGTTACTCGGGCAACCCCTACGAGCAGTACTTC.